This TCR beta chain originates from a study of CD8+CD57+ T cells in acquired aplastic anemia. The CDR3 is made up of 14 amino acids. V gave up 3 bases and J gave up 1 base, with 9 bases separating them. CDR1 is SEHNR, CDR2 FQNEAQ, per germline (reference sequence). This clonotype came up many times. Its antigen is unidentified. Genomic DNA, serving as template, underwent TCR beta VDJ and CDR3 profiling. TCRdb recomputed calls from the reads with MiXCR, one row per CDR3 protein. The top ten clones hold 15% to 20% of a sample with 200,000 or so distinct CDR3 sequences, roughly 45% of them seen once. General observations from the study: The number of CD8+ CDR3 sequences shared by patients and controls was about 27.

All sequencing subjects had displayed CD8+CD57+ cell expansion on flow cytometry. This rearrangement joins TRBV7-9 to TRBJ1-1; D not certain. Specimen: sorted CD4+, CD8+, or CD8+CD57+ T cells (not recorded which) from PBMCs. The clonotype originates from a human donor with aplastic anemia. The CDR3 nucleotides are TGTGCCAGCAGCTTGCAGGATTCGAACACTGAAGCTTTCTTT. It codes for CASSLQDSNTEAFF.